The 7 T cell receptor beta chains below were found in one sample sequenced in a study of cytomegalovirus exposure and HLA in healthy donors. This PCR relied on a set of 60 Vbeta primers and 13 Jbeta primers. Sequenced by immunoSEQ multiplex PCR; TCRdb stores in-frame clones only, minus some. The sample contains about 77,000 clones, 70% to 80% of which appear only once. Sequences were obtained from PBMCs. These receptors were taken from a man between 40 and 49 years old in good health and CMV-seronegative.

The chain employs TRBV28 and TRBJ2-7, with D maybe TRBD1 (5 bases). The germline V gene has CDR1 MDHEN and CDR2 SYDVKM. With 6 bases removed from V and 3 bases from J, the gap between germline ends came to 9 bases. The CDR3 runs 12 residues. CDR3 protein: CASRDTFYEQYF. CDR3 DNA sequence: TGTGCCAGCAGGGACACCTTCTACGAGCAGTACTTC.

This clone was recorded once. The CDR3 region is CASSPTDRGTEAFF. The DNA for the CDR3 is TGTGCCAGCAGCCCAACGGACAGGGGTACTGAAGCTTTCTTT. The chain joins TRBV5-4 to TRBJ1-1; 9 bases line up with TRBD1. The CDR3 contains 14 residues. J was trimmed by 5 bases and V by 4 bases; bases with no gene match: 6. CDR1 is SGHNT and CDR2 is YYREEE in the germline V gene (reference sequence). The whole variable domain, filled in from reference TRBV5-4 and TRBJ1-1, reads ETGVTQSPTHLIKTRGQQVTLRCSSQSGHNTVSWYQQALGQGPQFIFQYYREEENGRGNFPPRFSGLQFPNYSSELNVNALELDDSALYLCASSPTDRGTEAFFGQGTRLTVV.

This sequence joins TRBV5-1 and TRBJ2-7; D remains ambiguous. This CDR3 comprises 14 residues. Per the germline V gene, CDR1 is SGHRS and CDR2 is YFSETQ. Trimming took off 5 bases at V and 0 bases at J, with 12 bases between the two ends. Here the CDR3 DNA reads TGCGCCAGCAGTTCCGACAAGAGCTCCTACGAGCAGTACTTC. This encodes CASSSDKSSYEQYF.

This sequence joins TRBV7-9 and TRBJ2-1, with a possible D match to TRBD2 (5 bases). The ends were cut back, 4 bases at V and 0 bases at J, with 13 bases in the middle. In germline, CDR1 is SEHNR, CDR2 FQNEAQ (reference sequence). This CDR3 has 16 residues. The DNA of the CDR3 is TGTGCCAGCAGCTCCGGGCTCAGCGGCTCCTACAATGAGCAGTTCTTC. Translated, it gives CASSSGLSGSYNEQFF.

J is TRBJ2-3 and V is TRBV5-3; tentatively, D is TRBD1 (6 bases). TRBV5-3 carries the ORF label, with uncertain function. CDR3 size: 16 residues. V lost 4 bases to trimming and J lost 1 base, with 16 bases between them. The CDR3 reads CARSPLDSLCTDTQYF. CDR3 nucleotides: TGTGCCAGAAGCCCCCTGGACAGCCTGTGCACAGATACGCAGTATTTT.

The chain recombines TRBV4-3 with TRBJ2-1; 8 bases line up with TRBD1. The J segment lost 4 bases and the V segment lost 2 bases, leaving 10 bases of the junction unmatched. Germline V gives CDR1 LGHNA, CDR2 YSLEER. The CDR3 runs 17 residues. CDR3: CASSQWTGQVIYNEQFF. In DNA form, the CDR3 reads TGCGCCAGCAGCCAATGGACAGGGCAAGTAATATACAATGAGCAGTTCTTC.

V and J are TRBV19 and TRBJ2-5; D gene unclear. Trimming removed 7 bases from V and 5 bases from J, with 17 bases in between. This CDR3 is 14 amino acids long. Germline loops: CDR1 LNHDA, CDR2 SQIVND (reference sequence). CDR3 loop: CASKITPQRETQYF. CDR3 coding DNA: TGTGCCAGTAAGATTACCCCGCAGAGGGAGACCCAGTACTTC.